This TCR beta chain originates from a study of circulating and synovial CD4+ cells in juvenile arthritis. Study-wide points: Compared with bulk blood, circulating pathogenic-like lymphocytes shared substantially more CDR3 sequences with synovial T cells. Shared-clonotype fractions with synovium likely underestimate full repertoire overlap. Some such blood samples were as oligoclonal as synovium.

Data came from immunoSEQ multiplex PCR; TCRdb stores just in-frame clones and leaves some out. The data show about 39,000 clones, 94% seen once. There are 15 residues in the CDR3. V was trimmed by 0 bases and J by 4 bases, leaving 13 bases between them. CDR1 SGDLS and CDR2 YYNGEE come from the germline V gene. Remarks on this clone: The target antigen is unknown.

This TCR derives from a human donor with juvenile idiopathic arthritis. V is TRBV9 and J is TRBJ1-2; D not certain. The specimen was CD4+ T cells from blood. The CDR3 nucleotides are TGTGCCAGCAGCGTAGATTTCGCCGGTTTCTATGGCTACACCTTC. Encoded protein: CASSVDFAGFYGYTF.